What follows describes a single T cell receptor (beta chain). This sample was taken from a study of T cell clones after liver transplantation. Study at large: Subjects received no induction therapy and standard immunosuppression until randomization at 12-24 months post-transplant.

V shed 2 bases and J shed 16 bases, with 15 bases lying between them. The CDR3 has 12 residues. Germline CDR1 is SGHKS and CDR2 is YYEKEE (reference sequence). The assay was immunoSEQ multiplex PCR, and TCRdb's table has in-frame clones only and misses some. Counted here are tens of thousands of clones, 75% to 90% occurring once; the ten biggest clones make up 0.79%. The receptor was isolated from a human patient who received a liver transplant. Some T cells may originate from the graft donor. The chain uses TRBV5-5 and TRBJ1-4, with D unresolved. The source was CD4+ T cells from blood, collected 12 months after liver transplant. This CDR3 reads CASSFVPTEPFF. CDR3 coding DNA: TGTGCCAGCAGCTTCGTCCCAACAGAGCCGTTTTTT. Complete variable domain (other parts from reference TRBV5-5 and TRBJ1-4): DAGVTQSPTHLIKTRGQQVTLRCSPISGHKSVSWYQQVLGQGPQFIFQYYEKEERGRGNFPDRFSARQFPNYSSELNVNALLLGDSALYLCASSFVPTEPFFGSGTQLSVL.